This T cell receptor (beta chain) was captured by sequencing in a study of blood T cell repertoires in COVID-19. Across the study: Sites across the United States, Italy and Spain contributed samples from acute and convalescent COVID-19.

With 8 bases clipped from V and 2 bases from J, the junction kept 3 bases outside the gene matches. Germline CDR1 is LNHDA and CDR2 is SQIVND (reference sequence). The CDR3 consists of 14 residues. Under the authors' procedure: Estimation of nucleated cell counts relied on the amplification of reference gene primers. Using immunoSEQ multiplex PCR, the repertoire was profiled, and TCRdb retains in-frame clones only, with some absent. V, J and clone size derive from that table, while D and trimming were established from the DNA sequence. Of hundreds of thousands of clones detected, roughly four fifths appear once; the ten largest clones hold roughly 7.4%.

This TCR was recovered from a woman older than 75 with COVID-19, enrolled during active disease. This chain uses TRBV19 with TRBJ2-6; 7 bases agree with TRBD2. Sample: peripheral blood. Here the CDR3 DNA reads TGTGCCAGTGGAGCGGGGCCTGGGGCCAACGTCCTGACTTTC. This gives the protein CASGAGPGANVLTF.